This T cell receptor beta chain was captured by sequencing in a study of OX40 agonist ivuxolimab in advanced cancers. This clone was counted a single time. J gave up 4 bases and V 6 bases, and 7 bases lay outside the gene matches. Germline-derived CDR1 and CDR2 are LNHDA and SQIVND (reference sequence). The CDR3 is made up of 14 amino acids. Some clones are missing from TCRdb's copy, which holds only in-frame ones; the method was immunoSEQ multiplex PCR. The repertoire holds around 84,000 clones, with 85% to 95% as singletons. The chain couples TRBV19 to TRBJ1-1, with 8 bases aligning to TRBD1. The material sequenced was CD4+ or CD8+ T cells sorted from blood, taken in a trial of the OX40 agonist ivuxolimab. The TCR sequence derives from an adult with an advanced solid tumor such as melanoma, head and neck, liver or kidney cancer. As DNA, the CDR3 is TGTGCCAGTAGCCCCGGACAGGGTGGCACTGAAGCTTTCTTT. Protein product: CASSPGQGGTEAFF.